These T cell receptor beta chains were read from a single sample in a study of blood T cell repertoires in COVID-19. Some clones are missing from TCRdb's copy, which holds only in-frame ones; the method was immunoSEQ multiplex PCR. The table includes roughly 150,000 clones, 85% to 95% detected once. Sequenced material: peripheral blood. Receptors were obtained from a woman in her fifties or sixties with COVID-19, enrolled during active disease. Both conserved end residues are part of each CDR3. D genes are given only for firm matches. Clone size appears in some rows only: once, few, many, or a class for an expanded clone.

length: 17; J: TRBJ1-4; D: NA; size: NA; V: TRBV15; DNA: TGTGCCACCAGCAGAGGTAAGCCGATTCCAACTAATGAAAAACTGTTTTTT; CDR3: CATSRGKPIPTNEKLFF
length: 16; J: TRBJ2-2; D: TRBD1; size: NA; V: TRBV6-2/TRBV6-3; DNA: TGTGCCAGCAGTTACACGGACAGGAAACCCACCGGGGAGCTGTTTTTT; CDR3: CASSYTDRKPTGELFF
length: 15; J: TRBJ1-2; D: TRBD1; size: NA; V: TRBV19; DNA: TGTGCCAGTACCCACGGACAGGGAATTAACTATGGCTACACCTTC; CDR3: CASTHGQGINYGYTF
length: 16; J: TRBJ1-6; D: TRBD1; size: NA; V: TRBV7-2; DNA: TGTGCCAGCAGCCCCCAGGCCGGGACAGACAATTCACCCCTCCACTTT; CDR3: CASSPQAGTDNSPLHF
length: 11; J: TRBJ1-1; D: NA; size: NA; V: TRBV29-1; DNA: TGCAGCGTCCATCCCGGCACTGAAGCTTTCTTT; CDR3: CSVHPGTEAFF
length: 14; J: TRBJ2-1; D: NA; size: once; V: TRBV11-3; DNA: TGTGCCAGCAGCTTAGAAGGTCAGAGGGATGAGCAGTTCTTC; CDR3: CASSLEGQRDEQFF
length: 15; J: TRBJ2-3; D: TRBD2; size: NA; V: TRBV19; DNA: TGTGCCAGTAGTCCGACCGGGACTAGAGGAGATACGCAGTATTTT; CDR3: CASSPTGTRGDTQYF
length: 16; J: TRBJ2-2; D: TRBD2; size: NA; V: TRBV19; DNA: TGTGCCAGTAGTCCTCCGGGACTAGGCCTCCCCGGGGAGCTGTTTTTT; CDR3: CASSPPGLGLPGELFF
length: 17; J: TRBJ2-4; D: NA; size: NA; V: TRBV18; DNA: TGTGCCAGCTCACCACCCGAGGCGAGTCTAGCCAAAAACATTCAGTACTTC; CDR3: CASSPPEASLAKNIQYF
length: 18; J: TRBJ2-1; D: NA; size: few; V: TRBV27; DNA: TGTGCCAGCAGTTTAGTATCTCATTTACAAGGGGGACACAATGAGCAGTTCTTC; CDR3: CASSLVSHLQGGHNEQFF
length: 15; J: TRBJ1-5; D: TRBD1; size: NA; V: TRBV6-5; DNA: TGTGCCAGCAGAAGGGACAGGGAATATGGACAGCCCCAGCATTTT; CDR3: CASRRDREYGQPQHF
length: 14; J: TRBJ1-2; D: TRBD1; size: NA; V: TRBV19; DNA: TGTGCCAGTATCGGCGGACAGGGGGCATTTGGCTACACCTTC; CDR3: CASIGGQGAFGYTF
length: 14; J: TRBJ2-2; D: NA; size: NA; V: TRBV15; DNA: TGTGCCACCAGCAGAGATTTAAACCAGGGGGAGCTGTTTTTT; CDR3: CATSRDLNQGELFF
length: 17; J: TRBJ2-5; D: TRBD2; size: once; V: TRBV5-1; DNA: TGCGCCAGCAGCTTGGAGGGGAGCGGGGGCCCCCAAGAGACCCAGTACTTC; CDR3: CASSLEGSGGPQETQYF
length: 16; J: TRBJ1-2; D: TRBD1; size: NA; V: TRBV4-3; DNA: TGCGCCAGCAGCCCCCGGACAGGGGGAAGGTTCTTTGGCTACACCTTC; CDR3: CASSPRTGGRFFGYTF
length: 14; J: TRBJ2-3; D: TRBD2; size: NA; V: TRBV19; DNA: TGTGCCAGTAGTGTCGGGGGGGCGATAGATACGCAGTATTTT; CDR3: CASSVGGAIDTQYF
length: 17; J: TRBJ1-3; D: NA; size: NA; V: TRBV4-2; DNA: TGTGCCAGCAGCCAAGTTCAGGACAGCAAATCTGGAAACACCATATATTTT; CDR3: CASSQVQDSKSGNTIYF
length: 13; J: TRBJ2-3; D: NA; size: NA; V: TRBV7-3; DNA: TGTGCCAGCAGCTTAAGTATTACAGATACGCAGTATTTT; CDR3: CASSLSITDTQYF
length: 13; J: TRBJ1-2; D: NA; size: NA; V: TRBV9; DNA: TGTGCCAGCAGCGCGAAGTACAGGGAAGGCTACACCTTC; CDR3: CASSAKYREGYTF
length: 15; J: TRBJ1-1; D: TRBD1; size: NA; V: TRBV5-5; DNA: TGTGCCAGCAGTCCTAGGACAGGCCGGAACACTGAAGCTTTCTTT; CDR3: CASSPRTGRNTEAFF
length: 13; J: TRBJ2-1; D: NA; size: NA; V: TRBV19; DNA: TGTGCCAGTAGTCCCATCCAACAGGGTCGGCAGTTCTTC; CDR3: CASSPIQQGRQFF
length: 13; J: TRBJ1-1; D: NA; size: NA; V: TRBV27; DNA: TGTGCCAGCAGTCCACAGGTGGAGACTGAAGCTTTCTTT; CDR3: CASSPQVETEAFF
length: 14; J: TRBJ1-6; D: NA; size: NA; V: TRBV6-4; DNA: TGTGCCAGCAGTGTGGGGACTACTAATTCACCCCTCCACTTT; CDR3: CASSVGTTNSPLHF
length: 13; J: TRBJ1-5; D: NA; size: NA; V: TRBV12-3/TRBV12-4; DNA: TGTGCCAGCAGTTTCTCTGGCAATCAGCCCCAGCATTTT; CDR3: CASSFSGNQPQHF
length: 14; J: TRBJ2-3; D: NA; size: NA; V: TRBV6-2/TRBV6-3; DNA: TGTGCCAGCAGTTACCCAGATGGGGCGGCAACGCAGTATTTT; CDR3: CASSYPDGAATQYF
length: 17; J: TRBJ1-2; D: NA; size: NA; V: TRBV19; DNA: TGTGCCAGCCACATAAAGGGAGATGGTCAAGCTAACTATGGCTACACCTTC; CDR3: CASHIKGDGQANYGYTF
length: 14; J: TRBJ1-6; D: TRBD1; size: NA; V: TRBV19; DNA: TGTGCCAGTAGTATAAGGGACAGTAATTCACCCCTCCACTTT; CDR3: CASSIRDSNSPLHF
length: 13; J: TRBJ1-5; D: NA; size: NA; V: TRBV19; DNA: TGTGCCAGTAGCAGTTCCGTCGATCAGCCCCAGCATTTT; CDR3: CASSSSVDQPQHF
length: 13; J: TRBJ1-1; D: NA; size: NA; V: TRBV19; DNA: TGTGCCAGTAGTATCTCCCGGAACACTGAAGCTTTCTTT; CDR3: CASSISRNTEAFF
length: 15; J: TRBJ2-1; D: TRBD2; size: many; V: TRBV9; DNA: TGTGCCAGCAGCGCCGGGGGGGCCGTAAACAATGAGCAGTTCTTC; CDR3: CASSAGGAVNNEQFF
length: 13; J: TRBJ1-1; D: NA; size: once; V: TRBV12-3/TRBV12-4; DNA: TGTGCCAGCAGTTTGGGAGTGGGGACTGAAGCTTTCTTT; CDR3: CASSLGVGTEAFF
length: 11; J: TRBJ1-2; D: NA; size: NA; V: TRBV20-1; DNA: TGCAGTGCCTCGGACAGTAACGGCTACACCTTC; CDR3: CSASDSNGYTF
length: 15; J: TRBJ2-7; D: NA; size: NA; V: TRBV3-1/TRBV3-2; DNA: TGTGCCAGCAGCCAAGGTTCAGGGGGGTCCTACGAGCAGTACTTC; CDR3: CASSQGSGGSYEQYF
length: 13; J: TRBJ1-1; D: NA; size: NA; V: TRBV5-8; DNA: TGTGCCAAGGGAAACAGGCGAAACACTGAAGCTTTCTTT; CDR3: CAKGNRRNTEAFF
length: 12; J: TRBJ1-1; D: TRBD1; size: NA; V: TRBV15; DNA: TGTGCCACCAGCCAGGGGGCTCGGGTAGCTTTCTTT; CDR3: CATSQGARVAFF
length: 13; J: TRBJ1-1; D: NA; size: NA; V: TRBV7-9; DNA: TGTGCCAGCCTCAACAGCCCAAACACTGAAGCTTTCTTT; CDR3: CASLNSPNTEAFF
length: 15; J: TRBJ1-2; D: TRBD1; size: NA; V: TRBV11-2; DNA: TGTGCCAGCAGAAAATTGACAGGGACTAACTATGGCTACACCTTC; CDR3: CASRKLTGTNYGYTF
length: 16; J: TRBJ1-2; D: NA; size: NA; V: TRBV7-9; DNA: TGTGCCAGCAGCTCCTTTCCCCCAGGGTCTAACTATGGCTACACCTTC; CDR3: CASSSFPPGSNYGYTF
length: 14; J: TRBJ1-4; D: NA; size: NA; V: TRBV5-1; DNA: TGCGCCAGCAGTGTCGGGCCATCGGGAGAAAAACTGTTTTTT; CDR3: CASSVGPSGEKLFF
length: 15; J: TRBJ2-6; D: TRBD1; size: NA; V: TRBV25-1; DNA: TGTGCCAGCACGAACACAGGGGGTGGGGCCAACGTCCTGACTTTC; CDR3: CASTNTGGGANVLTF
length: 17; J: TRBJ2-3; D: TRBD2; size: NA; V: TRBV6-2/TRBV6-3; DNA: TGTGCCAGCAGTTACCGGGGGGGTCCATCTAGCACAGATACGCAGTATTTT; CDR3: CASSYRGGPSSTDTQYF
length: 14; J: TRBJ1-2; D: TRBD1; size: NA; V: TRBV4-2; DNA: TGTGCCAGCAGCGGACAGGCTACTAACTATGGCTACACCTTC; CDR3: CASSGQATNYGYTF